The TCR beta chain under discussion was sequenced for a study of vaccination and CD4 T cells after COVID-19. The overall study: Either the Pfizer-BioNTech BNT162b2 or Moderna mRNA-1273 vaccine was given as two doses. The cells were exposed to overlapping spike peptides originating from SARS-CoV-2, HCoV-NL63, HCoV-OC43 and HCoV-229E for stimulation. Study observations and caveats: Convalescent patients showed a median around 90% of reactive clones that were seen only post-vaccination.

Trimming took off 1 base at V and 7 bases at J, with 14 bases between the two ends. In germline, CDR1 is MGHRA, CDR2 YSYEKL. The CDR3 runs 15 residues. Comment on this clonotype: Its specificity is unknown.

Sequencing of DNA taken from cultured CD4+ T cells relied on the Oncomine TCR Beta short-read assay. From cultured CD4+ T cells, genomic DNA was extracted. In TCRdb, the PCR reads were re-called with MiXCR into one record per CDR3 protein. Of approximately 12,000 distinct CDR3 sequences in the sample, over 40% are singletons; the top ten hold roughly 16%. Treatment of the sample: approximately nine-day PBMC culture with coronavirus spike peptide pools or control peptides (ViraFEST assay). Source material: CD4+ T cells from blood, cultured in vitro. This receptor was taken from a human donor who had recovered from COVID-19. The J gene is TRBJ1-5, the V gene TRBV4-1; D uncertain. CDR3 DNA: TGCGCCAGCAGCCAAGTAACCGAAGGGAGCCAGCCCCAGCATTTT. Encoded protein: CASSQVTEGSQPQHF.